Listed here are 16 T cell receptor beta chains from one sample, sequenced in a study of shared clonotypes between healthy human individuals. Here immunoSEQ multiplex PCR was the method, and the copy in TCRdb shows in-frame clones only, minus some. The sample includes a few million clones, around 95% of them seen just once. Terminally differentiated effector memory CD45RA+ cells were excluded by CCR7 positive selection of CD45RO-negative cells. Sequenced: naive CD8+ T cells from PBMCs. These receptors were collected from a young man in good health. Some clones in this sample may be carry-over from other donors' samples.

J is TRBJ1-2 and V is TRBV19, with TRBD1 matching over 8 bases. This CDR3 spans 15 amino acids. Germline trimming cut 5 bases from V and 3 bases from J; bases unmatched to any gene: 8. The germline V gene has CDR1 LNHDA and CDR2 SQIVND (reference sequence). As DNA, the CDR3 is TGTGCCAGTAGTCCGAAGGACAGGGTTGACTATGGCTACACCTTC. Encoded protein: CASSPKDRVDYGYTF.

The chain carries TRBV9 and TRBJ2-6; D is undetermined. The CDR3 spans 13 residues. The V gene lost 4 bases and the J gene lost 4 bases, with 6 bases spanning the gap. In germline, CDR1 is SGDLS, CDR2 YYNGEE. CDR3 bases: TGTGCCAGCAGCTCGACGGGGGCCAACGTCCTGACTTTC. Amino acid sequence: CASSSTGANVLTF.

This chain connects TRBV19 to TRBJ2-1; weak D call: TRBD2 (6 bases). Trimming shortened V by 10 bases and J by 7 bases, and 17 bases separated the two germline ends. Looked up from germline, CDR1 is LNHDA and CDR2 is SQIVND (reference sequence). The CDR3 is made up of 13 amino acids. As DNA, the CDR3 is TGTGCCACCGGGACTCCGGGTCTGAATGAGCAGTTCTTC. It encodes CATGTPGLNEQFF.

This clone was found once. For the CDR3, the DNA is TGTGCCAGCAGCCCAAGGGACAGGGGGCCCTACGAGCAGTACTTC. This translates into CASSPRDRGPYEQYF. V is TRBV6-5 and J is TRBJ2-7; TRBD1 aligns across 12 bases. V lost 6 bases and J lost 2; bases outside the gene matches: 5. CDR3 size: 15 residues. CDR1 and CDR2 (germline): MNHEY, SVGAGI.

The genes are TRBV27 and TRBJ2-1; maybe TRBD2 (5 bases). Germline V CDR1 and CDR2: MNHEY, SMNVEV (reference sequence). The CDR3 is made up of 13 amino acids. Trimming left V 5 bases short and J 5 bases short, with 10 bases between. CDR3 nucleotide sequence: TGTGCCAGCAGTCCGGCGACTAACAATGAGCAGTTCTTC. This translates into CASSPATNNEQFF.

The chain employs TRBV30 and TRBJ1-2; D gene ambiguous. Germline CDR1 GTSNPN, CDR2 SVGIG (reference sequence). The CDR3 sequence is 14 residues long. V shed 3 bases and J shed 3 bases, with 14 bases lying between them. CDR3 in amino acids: CAWRTAEWYYGYTF. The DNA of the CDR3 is TGTGCCTGGAGAACCGCAGAGTGGTACTATGGCTACACCTTC.

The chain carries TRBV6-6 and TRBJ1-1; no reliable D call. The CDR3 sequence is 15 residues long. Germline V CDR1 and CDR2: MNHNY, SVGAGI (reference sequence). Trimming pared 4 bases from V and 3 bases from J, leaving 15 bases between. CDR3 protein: CASSSTMIGDTEAFF. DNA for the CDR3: TGTGCCAGCAGTTCAACGATGATCGGAGACACTGAAGCTTTCTTT.

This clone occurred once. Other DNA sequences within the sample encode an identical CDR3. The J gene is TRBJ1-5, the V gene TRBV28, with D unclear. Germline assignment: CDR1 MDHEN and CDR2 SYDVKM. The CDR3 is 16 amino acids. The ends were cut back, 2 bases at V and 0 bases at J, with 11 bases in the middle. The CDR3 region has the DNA TGTGCCAGCAGTTTAGTCCGGGGTTATAGCAATCAGCCCCAGCATTTT. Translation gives CASSLVRGYSNQPQHF.

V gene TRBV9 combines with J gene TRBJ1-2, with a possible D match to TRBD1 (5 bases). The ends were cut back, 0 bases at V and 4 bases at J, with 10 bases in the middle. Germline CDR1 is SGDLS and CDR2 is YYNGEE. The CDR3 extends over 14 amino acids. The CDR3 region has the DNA TGTGCCAGCAGCGTAGGAGCAGGGACCTATGGCTACACCTTC. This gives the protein CASSVGAGTYGYTF.

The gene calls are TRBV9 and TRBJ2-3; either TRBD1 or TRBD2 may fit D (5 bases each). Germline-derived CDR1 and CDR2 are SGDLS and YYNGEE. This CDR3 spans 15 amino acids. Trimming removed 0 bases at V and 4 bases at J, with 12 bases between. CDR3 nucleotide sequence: TGTGCCAGCAGCGTAGCTACTAGGGGCGCAGATACGCAGTATTTT. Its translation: CASSVATRGADTQYF. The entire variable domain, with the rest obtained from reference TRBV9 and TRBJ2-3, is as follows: DSGVTQTPKHLITATGQRVTLRCSPRSGDLSVYWYQQSLDQGLQFLIQYYNGEERAKGNILERFSAQQFPDLHSELNLSSLELGDSALYFCASSVATRGADTQYFGPGTRLTVL.

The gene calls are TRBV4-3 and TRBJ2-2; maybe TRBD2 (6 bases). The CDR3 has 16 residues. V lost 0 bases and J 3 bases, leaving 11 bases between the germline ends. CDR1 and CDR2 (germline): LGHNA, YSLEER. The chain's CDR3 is CASSQDYGLYTGELFF. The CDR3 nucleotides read TGCGCCAGCAGCCAAGATTATGGACTATACACCGGGGAGCTGTTTTTT.

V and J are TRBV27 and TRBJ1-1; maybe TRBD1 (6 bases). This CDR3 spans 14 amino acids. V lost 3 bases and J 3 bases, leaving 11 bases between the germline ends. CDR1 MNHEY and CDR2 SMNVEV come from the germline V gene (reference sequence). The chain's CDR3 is CASSLTGTYTEAFF. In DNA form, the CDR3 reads TGTGCCAGCAGTTTGACCGGGACATACACTGAAGCTTTCTTT.

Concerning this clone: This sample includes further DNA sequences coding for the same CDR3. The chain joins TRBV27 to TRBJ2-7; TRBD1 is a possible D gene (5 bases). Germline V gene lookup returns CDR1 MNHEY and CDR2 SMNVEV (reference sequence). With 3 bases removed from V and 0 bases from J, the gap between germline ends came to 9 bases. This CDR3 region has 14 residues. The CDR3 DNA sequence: TGTGCCAGCAGTTTTAGGGGAAGCTCCTACGAGCAGTACTTC. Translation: CASSFRGSSYEQYF.

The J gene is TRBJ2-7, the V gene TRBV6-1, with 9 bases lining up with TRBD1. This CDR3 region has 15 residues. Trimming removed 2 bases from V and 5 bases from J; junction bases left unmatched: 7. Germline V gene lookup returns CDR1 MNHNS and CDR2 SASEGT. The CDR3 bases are TGTGCCAGCAGTGAACTCACAGGGGGCTTCCACGAGCAGTACTTC. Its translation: CASSELTGGFHEQYF.

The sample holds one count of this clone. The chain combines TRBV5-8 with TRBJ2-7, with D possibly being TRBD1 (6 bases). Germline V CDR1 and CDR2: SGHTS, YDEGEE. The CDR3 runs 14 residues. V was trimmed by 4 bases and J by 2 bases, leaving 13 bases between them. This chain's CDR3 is CASSRRQVTYEQYF. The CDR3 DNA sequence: TGTGCCAGCAGCAGGCGACAGGTTACCTACGAGCAGTACTTC.

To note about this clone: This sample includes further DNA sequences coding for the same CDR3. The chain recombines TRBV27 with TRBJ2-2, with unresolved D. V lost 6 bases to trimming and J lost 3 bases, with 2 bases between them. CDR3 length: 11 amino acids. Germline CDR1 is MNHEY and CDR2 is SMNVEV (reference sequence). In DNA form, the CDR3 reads TGTGCCAGCAGCCACACCGGGGAGCTGTTTTTT. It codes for CASSHTGELFF.